This TCR beta chain was recorded in a study of T-cell memory formation after mild COVID-19. The CDR3 has 13 amino acids. Trimming removed 3 bases at V and 8 bases at J, with 11 bases between. Per germline, CDR1 SEHNR and CDR2 FQNEAQ (reference sequence). This clonotype was detected a few times. Libraries for TCRalpha and TCRbeta carried sample barcodes and unique molecular identifiers via 5'RACE. From the 5' RACE reads, TCRdb called clonotypes with MiXCR, one entry per CDR3 protein. The sample shows a few hundred thousand distinct CDR3 sequences, 13% to 15% of them seen only once. The TCR sequence derives from a man aged 18 to 35 who had mild COVID-19 (a few samples of this study predate the infection). Cell type and time point are not known. The chain employs TRBV7-9 and TRBJ2-1; D might be TRBD1 (6 bases). The specimen was PBMCs or a T cell subset sorted from them (not recorded which). CDR3 nucleotides: TGTGCCAGCAGCTTCAGGGGATTCGATGAGCAGTTCTTC. Amino acids: CASSFRGFDEQFF.